One and the same sample provided the 28 T cell receptor beta chains below, sequenced in a study of identifying expanded T cells in peripheral blood. Sequencing used immunoSEQ multiplex PCR; TCRdb keeps in-frame clones, though not all of them. The table records 50,000 to 65,000 clones, about nine tenths of them present only once. The specimen was blood. The receptors shown here come from a person aged 18 to 70 in good health.

Here the CDR3 DNA reads TGTGCCAGCAGCTTAGGAGCTGGAGCCGCCTACAATGAGCAGTTCTTC. It is translated as CASSLGAGAAYNEQFF. The chain links TRBV7-6 to TRBJ2-1; D gene ambiguous. The V gene lost 1 base and the J gene lost 2 bases, with 12 bases spanning the gap. Germline V CDR1 and CDR2: SGHVS, FNYEAQ. CDR3 size: 16 residues. The full variable domain, in which reference TRBV7-6 and TRBJ2-1 provide the parts outside the CDR3, is GAGVSQSPRYKVTKRGQDVALRCDPISGHVSLYWYRQALGQGPEFLTYFNYEAQQDKSGLPNDRFSAERPEGSISTLTIQRTEQRDSAMYRCASSLGAGAAYNEQFFGPGTRLTVL.

The gene calls are TRBV6-5 and TRBJ2-2; 7 bases match TRBD1. The CDR3 is 14 amino acids. Germline V gene lookup returns CDR1 MNHEY and CDR2 SVGAGI. The V segment lost 6 bases and the J segment 1 base; nucleotides outside the gene matches: 2. CDR3 sequence reads: CASRGQLNTGELFF. The CDR3, as DNA: TGTGCCAGCAGGGGACAGTTGAACACCGGGGAGCTGTTTTTT.

This chain connects TRBV5-8 to TRBJ1-3; weak D call: TRBD1 (5 bases). Germline CDR1 is SGHTS and CDR2 is YDEGEE. Trimming took off 0 bases at V and 2 bases at J, with 9 bases between the two ends. This CDR3 has 15 amino acids. The CDR3 bases are TGTGCCAGCAGCTTGGTTCGGGGGACTGGAAACACCATATATTTT. Protein sequence: CASSLVRGTGNTIYF.

This clone is classed as medium-sized (0.01 to 0.1%). J is TRBJ2-7 and V is TRBV5-6; the D gene is possibly TRBD1 (5 bases). CDR1 and CDR2 (germline): SGHDT, YYEEEE. V dropped 2 bases and J dropped 5 bases, with 5 bases sitting between them. The CDR3 runs to 11 residues. CDR3 protein: CASSFRDEQYF. CDR3 coding DNA: TGTGCCAGCAGCTTCAGGGACGAGCAGTACTTC. The full variable domain, completed using reference TRBV5-6 and TRBJ2-7, is DAGVTQSPTHLIKTRGQQVTLRCSPKSGHDTVSWYQQALGQGPQFIFQYYEEEERQRGNFPDRFSGHQFPNYSSELNVNALLLGDSALYLCASSFRDEQYFGPGTRLTVT.

The chain joins TRBV28 to TRBJ1-2, with D possibly being TRBD1 (5 bases). Looked up from germline, CDR1 is MDHEN and CDR2 is SYDVKM. V was trimmed by 6 bases and J by 7 bases, leaving 12 bases between them. The CDR3 loop spans 12 amino acids. The CDR3 region is CASRSREVGYTF. The CDR3 region has the DNA TGTGCCAGCAGGAGCAGGGAGGTTGGCTACACCTTC.

This chain uses TRBV19 with TRBJ2-1; 11 positions agree with TRBD2. The length of the CDR3 is 20 residues. Germline CDR1 LNHDA, CDR2 SQIVND (reference sequence). The V and J ends lost 5 bases and 7 bases, in that order; junction bases with no gene match: 22. The CDR3 DNA is TGTGCCAGTAGTTCCAAGACAGGGATTCCTAGCGGGAGGCTGTGGAATGAGCAGTTCTTC. Translated, it gives CASSSKTGIPSGRLWNEQFF.

V and J are TRBV6-1 and TRBJ2-3; D remains ambiguous. Trimming removed 1 base at V and 8 bases at J, with 10 bases between. Looked up from germline, CDR1 is MNHNS and CDR2 is SASEGT. The CDR3 loop spans 13 amino acids. In nucleotides, the CDR3 is TGTGCCAGCAGTGAAGTATACGAAAGTACGCAGTATTTT. Amino acids: CASSEVYESTQYF.

The genes are TRBV28 and TRBJ2-4; 11 nucleotides match TRBD2. The length of the CDR3 is 12 residues. Germline V gene lookup returns CDR1 MDHEN and CDR2 SYDVKM. J was trimmed by 9 bases and V by 8 bases; bases with no gene match: 3. CDR3 residues: CASRGLAGIQYF. The CDR3 nucleotides read TGTGCCAGCCGAGGACTAGCGGGCATTCAGTACTTC. The variable domain in full, with the rest retrieved from reference TRBV28 and TRBJ2-4, is DVKVTQSSRYLVKRTGEKVFLECVQDMDHENMFWYRQDPGLGLRLIYFSYDVKMKEKGDIPEGYSVSREKKERFSLILESASTNQTSMYLCASRGLAGIQYFGAGTRLSVL.

The chain couples TRBV12-5 to TRBJ2-6, with D perhaps TRBD1 (6 bases). The CDR3 is 16 amino acids. Looked up from germline, CDR1 is LGHNT and CDR2 is FRNRAP. With 2 bases removed from V and 2 bases from J, the gap between germline ends came to 10 bases. The CDR3 sequence is CASGLQDRTGANVLTF. For the CDR3, the DNA is TGTGCTAGTGGTTTGCAAGACAGGACTGGGGCCAACGTCCTGACTTTC.

This sequence joins TRBV5-8 and TRBJ2-5; TRBD1 agrees at 8 bases. CDR1 and CDR2 (germline): SGHTS, YDEGEE. Unmatched junction bases numbered 6, after V lost 3 bases and J lost 2 bases. This CDR3 has 15 residues. As DNA, the CDR3 is TGTGCCAGCAGCTCCCCGGACAGGGTACAAGAGACCCAGTACTTC. Translated, it gives CASSSPDRVQETQYF.

The V and J genes are TRBV4-3 and TRBJ2-2; 9 bases are a match to TRBD1. Per germline, CDR1 LGHNA and CDR2 YSLEER. The CDR3 extends over 15 amino acids. V was pared by 3 bases and J by 5 bases, with 4 bases of the junction left unmatched. The CDR3 DNA reads TGCGCCAGCAGCCATGGGACAGGGAGGACCGGGGAGCTGTTTTTT. Translation gives CASSHGTGRTGELFF.

This clone was seen a handful of times. The CDR3 DNA sequence: TGTGCCAGTAGTCAATCTCCGGTGGGACAGGGCACAGATACGCAGTATTTT. Its protein product is CASSQSPVGQGTDTQYF. The rearrangement joins TRBV19 to TRBJ2-3, with 8 nucleotides matching TRBD1. CDR3 size: 17 residues. The germline V gene has CDR1 LNHDA and CDR2 SQIVND (reference sequence). With V trimmed by 5 bases and J by 1 base, 11 bases remained unmatched. The full variable domain, its missing parts supplied by reference TRBV19 and TRBJ2-3, is DGGITQSPKYLFRKEGQNVTLSCEQNLNHDAMYWYRQDPGQGLRLIYYSQIVNDFQKGDIAEGYSVSREKKESFPLTVTSAQKNPTAFYLCASSQSPVGQGTDTQYFGPGTRLTVL.

The J gene is TRBJ2-5, the V gene TRBV19, with D uncertain. This CDR3 contains 12 residues. Germline V gene lookup returns CDR1 LNHDA and CDR2 SQIVND (reference sequence). V lost 3 bases and J lost 4, with 6 bases in between. CDR3: CASSMSAETQYF. The CDR3 nucleotides are TGTGCCAGTAGTATGAGTGCAGAGACCCAGTACTTC.

The V call is TRBV10-3, the J call TRBJ2-3; 11 nucleotides line up with TRBD2. Trimming cost V 0 bases and J 4 bases; bases outside gene matches: 3. CDR1 and CDR2 (germline): ENHRY, SYGVKD. This CDR3 region has 16 residues. The CDR3 region is CAISESVAGGSDTQYF. CDR3 sequence (DNA): TGTGCCATCAGTGAGTCCGTAGCGGGAGGGTCAGATACGCAGTATTTT.

The V and J genes are TRBV28 and TRBJ2-2; perhaps D is TRBD1 or TRBD2 (6 bases each). V was shortened by 2 bases and J by 4 bases, with 14 bases between the two germline ends. Germline V gives CDR1 MDHEN, CDR2 SYDVKM. This CDR3 is 16 amino acids long. The DNA of the CDR3 is TGTGCCAGCAGTTTAAGGAGGGGGATTACCACCGGGGAGCTGTTTTTT. It yields the protein CASSLRRGITTGELFF.

The gene calls are TRBV25-1 and TRBJ1-6; 8 bases are a match to TRBD1. This CDR3 has 16 amino acids. After removal of 3 bases from V and 10 bases from J, the junction contained 11 bases not matched to a gene. Germline CDR1 is MGHDK and CDR2 is SYGVNS. The CDR3 nucleotides read TGTGCCAGCAGTGACCCCCGACAGGGGAGAGGGTCACCCCTCCACTTT. It yields the protein CASSDPRQGRGSPLHF.

The gene calls are TRBV29-1 and TRBJ2-1; 14 bases map to TRBD2. The CDR3 is made up of 13 amino acids. CDR1 is SQVTM, CDR2 ANQGSEA, per germline. V was pared by 6 bases and J by 8 bases, with 3 bases of the junction left unmatched. In DNA form, the CDR3 reads TGCAGCGTAGGGACTAGCGGGAGCTATGAGCAGTTCTTC. It yields the protein CSVGTSGSYEQFF.

The gene calls are TRBV5-6 and TRBJ2-3, with 8 bases fitting TRBD1. CDR3 length: 15 amino acids. Germline V gene data show CDR1 as SGHDT and CDR2 as YYEEEE. With V trimmed by 2 bases and J by 2 bases, 4 bases remained unmatched. The CDR3 region has the DNA TGTGCCAGCAGCTTAGGACAGGGAGTCACAGATACGCAGTATTTT. Its protein product is CASSLGQGVTDTQYF.

The chain recombines TRBV2 with TRBJ2-5; D might be TRBD2 (6 bases). The CDR3 is 15 residues long. The V gene's germline CDR1 is SNHLY and CDR2 FYNNEI. V dropped 0 bases and J dropped 7 bases, with 15 bases sitting between them. This CDR3 is CASSEASTRLVTQYF. CDR3 DNA: TGTGCCAGCAGTGAAGCATCGACTAGGCTGGTGACCCAGTACTTC.

The rearrangement uses TRBV27 and TRBJ2-1; 9 nucleotides match TRBD1. V trimming: 4 bases; J trimming: 2 bases; junction bases outside the gene matches: 3. Germline V lookup: CDR1 MNHEY, CDR2 SMNVEV (reference sequence). The CDR3 has 15 amino acids. As DNA, the CDR3 is TGTGCCAGCAGTTCGACAGGGGGGGCCTACAATGAGCAGTTCTTC. This gives the protein CASSSTGGAYNEQFF.

The chain links TRBV28 to TRBJ1-5; 8 bases agree with TRBD1. The CDR3 length is 14 residues. Germline trimming cut 6 bases from V and 9 bases from J; bases unmatched to any gene: 10. Germline CDR1 and CDR2: MDHEN and SYDVKM. The CDR3 DNA reads as TGTGCCAGCAGAACCTACAGGGGGGGTCGGCCCCAGCATTTT. The encoded protein is CASRTYRGGRPQHF. The full variable domain, in which reference TRBV28 and TRBJ1-5 provide the parts outside the CDR3, is DVKVTQSSRYLVKRTGEKVFLECVQDMDHENMFWYRQDPGLGLRLIYFSYDVKMKEKGDIPEGYSVSREKKERFSLILESASTNQTSMYLCASRTYRGGRPQHFGDGTRLSIL.

The chain couples TRBV19 to TRBJ1-4; D gene uncertain. Germline values: CDR1 LNHDA, CDR2 SQIVND (reference sequence). V was trimmed by 3 bases and J by 9 bases, leaving 5 bases between them. This CDR3 comprises 11 residues. This chain's CDR3 is CASSIGQKLFF. CDR3 coding DNA: TGTGCCAGTAGTATTGGGCAAAAACTGTTTTTT.

The V call is TRBV6-1, the J call TRBJ2-5; D remains ambiguous. CDR1 is MNHNS and CDR2 is SASEGT in the germline V gene. V lost 4 bases and J lost 5, with 14 bases in between. This CDR3 comprises 14 residues. CDR3 sequence (DNA): TGTGCCAGCAGTGCCGGGCAGAGCCGGGAGACCCAGTACTTC. Its protein product is CASSAGQSRETQYF.

A few counts support this clone. This chain uses TRBV19 with TRBJ1-1, with a weak D call TRBD1 (5 bases). The CDR3 covers 16 residues. The germline gives CDR1 LNHDA, CDR2 SQIVND (reference sequence). The V end lost 3 bases, the J end lost 1 base, and 15 bases lay between the germline ends. CDR3 nucleotide sequence: TGTGCCAGTAGTATCTCGGCAGGGCGGGAGAACACTGAAGCTTTCTTT. This codes for CASSISAGRENTEAFF.

J is TRBJ2-1 and V is TRBV28, with a tentative D call TRBD2 (6 bases). The CDR3 consists of 15 residues. V gave up 4 bases and J gave up 6 bases, with 16 bases separating them. The germline gives CDR1 MDHEN, CDR2 SYDVKM. Written as DNA, the CDR3 is TGTGCCAGCAGTTCCGGCGGGGACCTGTTCAATGAGCAGTTCTTC. Amino acids: CASSSGGDLFNEQFF.

This clone occurred once. V usage is TRBV7-2 and J usage is TRBJ1-5; no firm D call. Per germline, CDR1 SGHTA and CDR2 FQGNSA. This CDR3 has 13 amino acids. V lost 1 base and J 7 bases, leaving 8 bases between the germline ends. In nucleotides, the CDR3 is TGTGCCAGCAGCTTAGGGGCAGTGCAGCCCCAGCATTTT. Its protein product is CASSLGAVQPQHF.

This sequence joins TRBV5-4 and TRBJ2-1, with 10 bases lining up with TRBD2. Germline lookup yields CDR1 SGHNT and CDR2 YYREEE (reference sequence). The CDR3 extends over 19 amino acids. V shed 0 bases and J 6 bases; nucleotides not matched to a gene: 15. The CDR3 is CASSLAVTEAGGVPNEQFF. The CDR3 DNA sequence: TGTGCCAGCAGCTTGGCGGTTACGGAAGCGGGAGGGGTTCCCAATGAGCAGTTCTTC.

The V call is TRBV19, the J call TRBJ2-7, with 9 bases lining up with TRBD1. The CDR3 extends over 15 amino acids. Germline assignment: CDR1 LNHDA and CDR2 SQIVND (reference sequence). J was trimmed by 2 bases and V by 5 bases; bases with no gene match: 7. The CDR3 nucleotides are TGTGCCAGTAGTCCGGGGGACAGGGAAACCTACGAGCAGTACTTC. This gives the protein CASSPGDRETYEQYF.